Included here is one TCR beta chain sequence, with context. This receptor's antigen is unknown. Base qualities are not recorded, but no much larger clone differs from it by a single base. The germline V gene yields SGHDT for CDR1 and YYEEEE for CDR2. The V end loses 0 bases and the J end loses 9 bases, and a stretch of 6 bases separates them. From its cysteine to its phenylalanine, the CDR3 spans 12 amino acids. Just CDR3 DNA is preserved here, 36 bases in frame from base 1. This sample is part of a study of blood T cell repertoires in COVID-19 (TCRdb year 2020). A note on the overall study: Collaborator samples came from the United States, Italy and Spain and covered acute and convalescent phases of COVID-19. A de-identified subject ID, COVID-19 status, age in years and sex were almost always included in the sample metadata. The dataset comprised deeply sampled blood TCRbeta repertoires from subjects exposed to, actively infected with, or recovered from COVID-19. Where available, HLA class I and class II types were taken from metadata supplied by the sample provider and were not determined by assay-based typing. The samples were drawn from two sources: the first 160 participants of the ongoing ImmuneRACE study, and fewer than 1,500 subjects contributed by 6 global collaborators. A freely available public database, intended as a resource for researchers studying the immune response to SARS-CoV-2, is where the repertoires were released. The prospective study material was composed of cDNA or gDNA derived from T cells, B-cell-depleted T cells, or PBMCs. The study at large found these results: The quantity of clinical and demographic metadata differed by source and by participant and was supplied without curation.

TCRbeta CDR3 regions were amplified from genomic DNA by means of the immunoSEQ Assay, a bias-controlled multiplex PCR. On the study's bioinformatics: The number of nucleated cells in each sample was estimated from the amplification of reference gene primers within the assay. To quantify the absolute abundance of each unique TCRbeta CDR3 rearrangement, sequence reads were collapsed and filtered. For each sample, productive Simpson clonality was calculated as the square root of Simpson's diversity index over productive rearrangements. This is the immuneACCESS table as TCRdb keeps it, with only in-frame sequences that have V and J called. A part of the clones is gone; compared with another copy, unresolved V genes explain less than half, and the rest is unexplained. V, J and clone size reflect that table, while D and trimming were determined from the DNA. For this sample there are 60,000 to 90,000 clones; less than 75% appear just once. Of the sample, approximately 24% is held by the ten largest clones.

The collaborating institutions used their own protocols to collect whole blood in K2EDTA tubes. Collaborator samples were shipped for TCRbeta analysis as frozen whole blood, isolated PBMCs, or DNA extracted from either sample type. This sequence uses TRBV5-6 and TRBJ2-2; confidence is insufficient to name the D gene. This receptor was taken from a man aged 55-75 years with acute or convalescent COVID-19. Sequencing was done on a sample of peripheral blood. The nucleotide sequence is given as TGTGCCAGCAGCTTGGGACACTGGGAGCTGTTTTTT. Translated, it reads CASSLGHWELFF.